These T cell receptor beta chains were read from a single sample in a study of blood T cell repertoires in COVID-19. Produced via immunoSEQ multiplex PCR; TCRdb's table is partial and in-frame only. The repertoire holds tens of thousands of clones, approximately 90% seen once, with 15% in the top ten. Source material: peripheral blood. The source of these receptors is a male donor with acute or convalescent COVID-19. Both conserved end residues are part of each CDR3. Fields, in order: V gene, clone size, J gene, D gene, CDR3 DNA, CDR3 protein. The D gene is left open where the match is weak. Expanded clones get a size class; other rows say once, few or many, or leave the size out.

TRBV6-5	NA	TRBJ2-7	NA	TGTGCCAGCATGGCAGGGGATCGTGAGCAGTACTTC	CASMAGDREQYF
TRBV19	NA	TRBJ2-3	TRBD1	TGTGCCAGTAGCCAGGGGGCCGGCACAGATACGCAGTATTTT	CASSQGAGTDTQYF
TRBV7-2	few	TRBJ2-6	NA	TGTGCCAGCAGCTTAGTTCCCACCACAGGTGGGGCCAACGTCCTGACTTTC	CASSLVPTTGGANVLTF
TRBV6-6	NA	TRBJ2-7	NA	TGTGCCAGCAGCTGGACAGTCTACGAGCAGTACTTC	CASSWTVYEQYF
TRBV20-1	NA	TRBJ2-1	TRBD2	TGCAGTGCTAGTGGTCGGCGGGGGGGCACGGATGAGCAGTTCTTC	CSASGRRGGTDEQFF
TRBV6-5	NA	TRBJ1-6	NA	TGTGCCAGTACGACGGGAAATAATTCACCCCTCCACTTT	CASTTGNNSPLHF
TRBV6-5	NA	TRBJ2-7	NA	TGTGCCAGCAGTTACTCGATCGGACAACGGGAGCAGTACTTC	CASSYSIGQREQYF
TRBV6-4	once	TRBJ2-3	NA	TGTGCCAGCAGTGATATTGTCGGAGATACGCAGTATTTT	CASSDIVGDTQYF
TRBV2	NA	TRBJ2-7	NA	TGTGCCAGCAGAAACAGGGAGAGCTCCTACGAGCAGTACTTC	CASRNRESSYEQYF
TRBV24-1	NA	TRBJ1-2	TRBD1	TGTGCCACCAGTGAAACCGGGACAGTCTATGGCTACACCTTC	CATSETGTVYGYTF
TRBV18	NA	TRBJ1-3	NA	TGTGCCAGCTCACCACGGGCCAACTCTGGAAACACCATATATTTT	CASSPRANSGNTIYF
TRBV5-1	NA	TRBJ2-2	TRBD2	TGCGCCAGCAGCTCACTAGCGGGGGGGACCCTCACCGGGGAGCTGTTTTTT	CASSSLAGGTLTGELFF
TRBV6-1	few	TRBJ1-2	NA	TGTGCCAGCAGTGACGAGAGCTATGGCTACACCTTC	CASSDESYGYTF
TRBV10-3	NA	TRBJ1-1	TRBD1	TGTGCCATCAGTGACTCAGGGGGCATGAACACTGAAGCTTTCTTT	CAISDSGGMNTEAFF
TRBV10-1	NA	TRBJ1-3	TRBD1	TGCGCCAGCAGTGAGGGCCAACAGACAGGGGGCTCTGGAAACACCATATATTTT	CASSEGQQTGGSGNTIYF
TRBV2	once	TRBJ2-7	NA	TGTGCCAGCAGTGCGCGGGGGCTCTCCTACGAGCAGTACTTC	CASSARGLSYEQYF
TRBV11-2	NA	TRBJ2-2	TRBD1	TGTGCCAGCAGCCTCGACAGGGAGAAGGCCGGGGAGCTGTTTTTT	CASSLDREKAGELFF
TRBV24-1	NA	TRBJ1-1	TRBD1	TGTGCCACCTCCAGGGGGCTTGACACTGAAGCTTTCTTT	CATSRGLDTEAFF
TRBV21-1	once	TRBJ2-5	NA	TGTGCCAGCAGCCCCCGTATCCTAAGGGTACTAGCGGGGGCTCTACAAGAGACCCAGTACTTC	CASSPRILRVLAGALQETQYF
TRBV6-5	NA	TRBJ2-7	TRBD1	TGTGCCAGCAGTACCCGGGACAGGGGGCGATACGAGCAGTACTTC	CASSTRDRGRYEQYF
TRBV10-1	NA	TRBJ2-7	NA	TGCGCCAGCAGTGAGTCGATTTCCGTACAGGAGGGCCCTTACGAGCAGTACTTC	CASSESISVQEGPYEQYF
TRBV6-5	NA	TRBJ1-1	TRBD1	TGTGCCAGCAGTTTCGACAGGGGGAACACTGAAGCTTTCTTT	CASSFDRGNTEAFF
TRBV3-1/TRBV3-2	once	TRBJ2-4	NA	TGTGCCAGCAGCCTGCGTACCGGGAAAAACATTCAGTACTTC	CASSLRTGKNIQYF
TRBV6-1	NA	TRBJ1-2	TRBD1	TGTGCCAGCAGTGATCGTGGACAGGGGGCAGGCTATGGCTACACCTTC	CASSDRGQGAGYGYTF
TRBV19	NA	TRBJ1-5	NA	TGTGCCAGTAGTCCAGTTAGCAATCAGCCCCAGCATTTT	CASSPVSNQPQHF
TRBV6-1	NA	TRBJ2-2	NA	TGTGCCAGCAGTGAATACCACAGACCGAACACCGGGGAGCTGTTTTTT	CASSEYHRPNTGELFF
TRBV15	NA	TRBJ1-5	TRBD1	TGTGCCACCAGGAACGACAGGGCCGACAGCAATCAGCCCCAGCATTTT	CATRNDRADSNQPQHF
TRBV5-1	once	TRBJ1-6	TRBD1	TGCGCCAGCAGCCCGACAGGGGAGGGTTCACCCCTCCACTTT	CASSPTGEGSPLHF
TRBV5-1	NA	TRBJ1-1	TRBD1	TGCGCCAGCAGCTCCAACGAAGGGACAGGTTCTGAAGCTTTCTTT	CASSSNEGTGSEAFF
TRBV7-2	NA	TRBJ1-1	NA	TGTGCCAGCCAAAATTACATGAACACTGAAGCTTTCTTT	CASQNYMNTEAFF